These 6 T cell receptor beta chains came from one sample sequenced in a study of shared clonotypes between healthy human individuals. The data were produced by immunoSEQ multiplex PCR, yet TCRdb's version contains in-frame clones alone and is incomplete. The sample contains over 400,000 clones, 90% to 97% of which appear only once. Input material: naive CD4+ T cells sorted from blood. Subset meaning: CD45RA+ positively selected. These receptors came from a woman under 40 in good health.

This clone was counted once. The chain links TRBV4-2 to TRBJ2-7, with a tentative D call TRBD1 (6 bases). The germline V gene has CDR1 LGHNA and CDR2 YNFKEQ. V was pared by 0 bases and J by 3 bases, with 12 bases between. This CDR3 has 15 residues. The CDR3 nucleotides are TGTGCCAGCAGCCAAGAGGGGGCCTTAAACTACGAGCAGTACTTC. It encodes CASSQEGALNYEQYF.

The CDR3 loop is CASRSRQWSYEQYF. The CDR3 nucleotides read TGTGCCAGCAGGAGTAGGCAATGGTCCTACGAGCAGTACTTC. The chain links TRBV7-2 to TRBJ2-7; the D is unclear. The V end was cut by 6 bases, the J end by 1 base, with 13 bases between. CDR1 SGHTA and CDR2 FQGNSA come from the germline V gene. The CDR3 totals 14 residues.

The chain couples TRBV7-9 to TRBJ2-5, with a possible D match to TRBD1 (6 bases). V lost 0 bases and J lost 5, with 7 bases in between. CDR1 is SEHNR and CDR2 is FQNEAQ in the germline V gene (reference sequence). The CDR3 contains 13 residues. In nucleotides, the CDR3 is TGTGCCAGCAGCTTAGCGGGGGCGGAGACCCAGTACTTC. Its protein is CASSLAGAETQYF.

Comment on this clone: The junction differs from germline at one of its ends, possibly a read error. The identical CDR3 is also encoded by other nucleotide sequences in the sample. The chain recombines TRBV5-1 with TRBJ2-1; 9 bases agree with TRBD2. This CDR3 has 15 residues. The germline CDR1 and CDR2 sequences are SGHRS and YFSETQ. CDR3 in DNA: TGTGCCAGCAGCTTGGTAGCGGGAGCGTATGGTGAGCAGTTCTTC. Translating gives CASSLVAGAYGEQFF.

The chain carries TRBV7-9 and TRBJ2-2; D is unclear. V lost 4 bases and J 5 bases, leaving 8 bases between the germline ends. The CDR3 extends over 13 amino acids. The germline gives CDR1 SEHNR, CDR2 FQNEAQ (reference sequence). CDR3 sequence reads: CASSSSGTGELFF. The CDR3 region has the DNA TGTGCCAGCAGCTCTAGTGGGACCGGGGAGCTGTTTTTT.

The count of this clone is one. The chain has TRBV18 and TRBJ2-7, with TRBD1 matching 7 bases. Per the germline V gene, CDR1 is KGHSH and CDR2 is LQKENI. The ends lost 5 bases at V and 3 bases at J; junction bases unmatched: 4. CDR3 length equals 13 residues. CDR3 sequence: CASSTGVHYEQYF. For the CDR3, the DNA is TGTGCCAGCTCAACAGGGGTCCACTACGAGCAGTACTTC.